This TCR beta chain was recovered during a study of CD8 T cells in Susac syndrome. Reverse transcription of 0.5 to 1 ug RNA was performed with random hexamers. By means of immunoSEQ multiplex PCR, TCR beta CDR3 spanning 54 Vbeta and 13 Jbeta underwent amplification. A single record per CDR3 protein comes from TCRdb applying MiXCR to the immunoSEQ multiplex PCR reads. The table shows about 110,000 distinct CDR3 sequences, with approximately 94% occurring only once. Notes on this clonotype: A junction boundary mismatches the germline segment, possibly from a read error.

The recently defined diagnostic criteria for definite or probable disease were met by the Susac syndrome patients. CDR3 length equals 11 residues. In germline, CDR1 is PRHDT, CDR2 FYEKMQ (reference sequence). Sequencing used CD8+ T cells from PBMCs. The V gene is TRBV13, the J gene TRBJ2-3, with 8 bases identical to TRBD2. The receptor comes from a human donor with Susac syndrome. CDR3 residues: CASSLNPERGF. The CDR3 bases are TGTGCCAGCAGCTTAAATCCTGAGCGGGGGTTT.